The 18 T cell receptor beta chains below all came from one sample that was sequenced in a study of T-cell reconstitution after alpha-beta-depleted transplantation in children. Preparation of the TCRbeta library was carried out with unique molecular identifiers. In TCRdb, the PCR reads were re-called with MiXCR into one record per CDR3 protein. The table has around 480,000 distinct CDR3 sequences, over 25% seen once. Sequencing used PBMCs from the stem cell graft donor, obtained from the stem cell graft. These receptors all stem from a human donor who donated a stem cell graft to a child with aplastic anemia.

J is TRBJ2-5 and V is TRBV6-1; a weak D match, TRBD1 (6 bases). V was pared by 5 bases and J by 5 bases, with 12 bases between. Germline V gene lookup returns CDR1 MNHNS and CDR2 SASEGT. CDR3 size: 13 residues. The chain's CDR3 is CASSPPRGETQYF. DNA for the CDR3: TGTGCCAGCAGTCCGCCGAGGGGGGAGACCCAGTACTTC.

CDR3 nucleotide sequence: TGTGCCAGCAGCTCCCCATCCTGGGTAGCGGACTCCTACAATGAGCAGTTCTTC. Amino acid sequence: CASSSPSWVADSYNEQFF. The rearrangement links TRBV11-1 to TRBJ2-1; D possibly corresponds to TRBD2 (6 bases). CDR1 and CDR2 from the germline V gene are SGHAT and FQDESV (reference sequence). The CDR3 runs 18 residues. With 4 bases removed from V and 0 bases from J, the gap between germline ends came to 19 bases. Together with reference TRBV11-1 and TRBJ2-1, the CDR3 gives the full variable domain: EAEVAQSPRYKITEKSQAVAFWCDPISGHATLYWYRQILGQGPELLVQFQDESVVDDSQLPKDRFSAERLKGVDSTLKIQPAELGDSAMYLCASSSPSWVADSYNEQFFGPGTRLTVL.

The gene calls are TRBV28 and TRBJ2-7; a weak D match, TRBD1 (5 bases). CDR1 and CDR2 from the germline V gene are MDHEN and SYDVKM. The length of the CDR3 is 15 residues. V dropped 5 bases and J dropped 1 base, with 15 bases sitting between them. The CDR3 is CASSPTDDRSYEQYV. CDR3 in DNA: TGTGCCAGCAGTCCCACGGATGACAGATCCTACGAGCAGTACGTC.

The chain recombines TRBV5-1 with TRBJ2-2, with D maybe TRBD1 (6 bases). Trimming shortened V by 2 bases and J by 3 bases, and 14 bases separated the two germline ends. Germline V gene lookup returns CDR1 SGHRS and CDR2 YFSETQ. The CDR3 has 16 residues. CDR3 region: CASSLPTGSDTGELFF. The CDR3 bases are TGCGCCAGCAGCTTACCAACAGGGTCTGACACCGGGGAGCTGTTTTTT. The variable domain in full, with the rest retrieved from reference TRBV5-1 and TRBJ2-2, is KAGVTQTPRYLIKTRGQQVTLSCSPISGHRSVSWYQQTPGQGLQFLFEYFSETQRNKGNFPGRFSGRQFSNSRSEMNVSTLELGDSALYLCASSLPTGSDTGELFFGEGSRLTVL.

The CDR3 DNA follows: TGCAGTGCTACTGGGGAGGCTTACCTTCAGCCCCAGCATTTT. It translates to CSATGEAYLQPQHF. V is TRBV20-1 and J is TRBJ1-5; D gene ambiguous. The CDR3 is 14 amino acids. CDR1 is DFQATT and CDR2 is SNEGSKA in the germline V gene (reference sequence). The V end lost 4 bases, the J end lost 6 bases, and 16 bases lay between the germline ends.

This chain uses TRBV9 with TRBJ1-4; D remains ambiguous. Germline V gene sequence: CDR1 SGDLS, CDR2 YYNGEE. The CDR3 consists of 17 residues. V was cut by 4 bases and J by 7 bases, with 23 bases left in between. The CDR3 DNA sequence: TGTGCCAGCAGCCCAACGACGGGCCCGCGCGGGAGTGAAAAACTGTTTTTT. This gives the protein CASSPTTGPRGSEKLFF.

This clonotype was seen a few times. V and J are TRBV29-1 and TRBJ1-4, with 7 bases that match TRBD1. After removal of 6 bases from V and 3 bases from J, the junction contained 7 bases not matched to a gene. The germline gives CDR1 SQVTM, CDR2 ANQGSEA. The length of the CDR3 is 14 residues. The CDR3 DNA sequence: TGCAGCGTCACACAGGGGAGAGCTAATGAAAAACTGTTTTTT. This sequence encodes CSVTQGRANEKLFF. The full variable domain, with the rest looked up from reference TRBV29-1 and TRBJ1-4, is SAVISQKPSRDICQRGTSLTIQCQVDSQVTMMFWYRQQPGQSLTLIATANQGSEATYESGFVIDKFPISRPNLTFSTLTVSNMSPEDSSIYLCSVTQGRANEKLFFGSGTQLSVL.

The chain recombines TRBV5-1 with TRBJ1-5, with D tentatively TRBD1 (5 bases). The CDR3 spans 15 residues. The ends were cut back, 0 bases at V and 7 bases at J, with 14 bases in the middle. The germline gives CDR1 SGHRS, CDR2 YFSETQ. This chain's CDR3 is CASSLEGRGGQPQHF. CDR3 DNA: TGCGCCAGCAGCTTGGAGGGGAGGGGTGGCCAGCCCCAGCATTTT.

The chain employs TRBV14 and TRBJ1-2, with a weak D call TRBD1 (5 bases). V lost 1 base and J 2 bases, leaving 26 bases between the germline ends. Per the germline V gene, CDR1 is SGHDN and CDR2 is FVKESK. The CDR3 is made up of 20 amino acids. The DNA for the CDR3 is TGTGCCAGCAGCCAAGTGTCCGCGGGGGGGACCGTTACCACGAACTATGGCTACACCTTC. This sequence encodes CASSQVSAGGTVTTNYGYTF.

This rearrangement joins TRBV4-3 to TRBJ1-5; no clear D. This CDR3 is built from 15 residues. Trimming removed 0 bases from V and 7 bases from J, with 13 bases in between. CDR1 LGHNA and CDR2 YSLEER come from the germline V gene. The CDR3 nucleotides are TGCGCCAGCAGCCAAGATTCCAGACCTAGCCAGCCCCAGCATTTT. Translated, it gives CASSQDSRPSQPQHF.

As DNA, the CDR3 is TGTGCCAGCAGCTTAGTTTACGTGCGCACAGATACGCAGTATTTT. It specifies CASSLVYVRTDTQYF. The chain is built from TRBV7-2 and TRBJ2-3; D is unclear. CDR1 SGHTA and CDR2 FQGNSA come from the germline V gene. V dropped 1 base and J dropped 1 base, with 9 bases sitting between them. This CDR3 comprises 15 residues.

This clonotype was found a few times. V is TRBV12-3 or TRBV12-4 and J is TRBJ1-1; TRBD1 might be the D (6 bases). The CDR3 spans 15 residues. The germline V and J ends were trimmed by 6 bases and 1 base, with 15 bases remaining between them. The CDR3 protein is CASRTRGQRNTEAFF. The CDR3 region has the DNA TGTGCCAGCAGAACGCGTGGACAGAGGAACACTGAAGCTTTCTTT.

The V and J genes are TRBV3-1 and TRBJ2-7, with D possibly TRBD1 on 5 matching bases. The CDR3 is 13 amino acids. Trimming removed 2 bases from V and 6 bases from J, with 11 bases in between. Germline V lookup: CDR1 LGHDT, CDR2 YNNKEL (reference sequence). CDR3 nucleotide sequence: TGTGCCAGCAGCCAAACAGGTCTCTGCGAGCAGTACTTC. As protein: CASSQTGLCEQYF.

This clonotype was counted ten times or more. V is TRBV29-1 and J is TRBJ2-1; unclear D gene. This CDR3 is 14 amino acids long. Germline V CDR1 and CDR2: SQVTM, ANQGSEA. The V end lost 2 bases, the J end lost 2 bases, and 10 bases lay between the germline ends. CDR3 coding DNA: TGCAGCGTTGAATCTGGGGTGGCCTACAATGAGCAGTTCTTC. Protein: CSVESGVAYNEQFF.

This clonotype was seen more than once but under ten times. The chain combines TRBV20-1 with TRBJ1-2, with 9 bases fitting TRBD1. The germline V gene encodes CDR1 DFQATT and CDR2 SNEGSKA (reference sequence). With V trimmed by 3 bases and J by 3 bases, 8 bases remained unmatched. CDR3 size: 15 residues. The CDR3 protein is CSARGDRDYYYGYTF. CDR3 coding DNA: TGCAGTGCTAGGGGGGACAGGGATTATTACTATGGCTACACCTTC.

The chain uses TRBV30 and TRBJ2-7; 7 bases line up with TRBD2. Germline V gene lookup returns CDR1 GTSNPN and CDR2 SVGIG (reference sequence). Losses at the gene ends were 4 bases for V and 0 bases for J; bases not matched to a gene: 6. CDR3 length: 14 residues. This chain's CDR3 is CAWTVGGSSYEQYF. The CDR3 DNA reads TGTGCCTGGACTGTAGGCGGGAGCTCCTACGAGCAGTACTTC. The full variable domain, completed using reference TRBV30 and TRBJ2-7, is SQTIHQWPATLVQPVGSPLSLECTVEGTSNPNLYWYRQAAGRGLQLLFYSVGIGQISSEVPQNLSASRPQDRQFILSSKKLLLSDSGFYLCAWTVGGSSYEQYFGPGTRLTVT.

This clonotype was detected a few times. The chain employs TRBV12-3 or TRBV12-4 and TRBJ1-1; D perhaps matches TRBD1 (5 bases). V shed 6 bases and J shed 4 bases, with 15 bases lying between them. The CDR3 covers 14 residues. The CDR3 is CASSFGAPVTEAFF. The CDR3 DNA reads as TGTGCCAGCAGCTTCGGGGCCCCGGTCACTGAAGCTTTCTTT.

This chain links TRBV5-1 with TRBJ1-2; D gene uncertain. The CDR3 contains 14 residues. Germline CDR1 and CDR2: SGHRS and YFSETQ. The germline V and J ends were trimmed by 3 bases and 6 bases, with 15 bases remaining between them. The CDR3 here is CASSWAQPQDGYTF. The DNA for the CDR3 is TGCGCCAGCAGCTGGGCACAGCCGCAGGATGGCTACACCTTC.